These 10 T cell receptor beta chains were all obtained from the same sample, sequenced in a study of T-cell reconstitution after alpha-beta-depleted transplantation in children. Unique molecular identifiers were built into the TCRbeta library. TCRdb reprocessed the PCR reads via MiXCR and lists one record per CDR3 protein. The table shows approximately 800,000 distinct CDR3 sequences, with approximately 15% occurring only once. This sample comprised PBMCs, mostly from graft donor cells, obtained 360 days after TCRalphabeta/CD19-depleted stem cell transplant. Receptors originate from a male patient aged 10 to 17 who had a stem cell transplant for acute lymphoblastic leukemia, so the T cells may come from the graft donor.

The CDR3 bases are TGTGCCAGCAGCGTAGCGGGGTACGGGGAGACCCAGTACTTC. Encoded protein: CASSVAGYGETQYF. V usage is TRBV9 and J usage is TRBJ2-5; maybe TRBD2 (5 bases). This CDR3 spans 14 amino acids. The V gene's germline CDR1 is SGDLS and CDR2 YYNGEE. The V end lost 0 bases, the J end lost 5 bases, and 11 bases lay between the germline ends.

This rearrangement joins TRBV20-1 to TRBJ2-7; D not certain. Trimming removed 1 base from V and 3 bases from J, with 10 bases in between. Germline-derived CDR1 and CDR2 are DFQATT and SNEGSKA (reference sequence). The CDR3 extends over 13 amino acids. The chain's CDR3 is CSARGPRRYEQYF. CDR3 nucleotide sequence: TGCAGTGCTAGAGGGCCCAGACGCTACGAGCAGTACTTC.

At least ten counts were recorded for this clonotype. The rearrangement joins TRBV6-5 to TRBJ2-7, with unresolved D. CDR1 and CDR2 from the germline V gene are MNHEY and SVGAGI. The CDR3 length is 14 residues. V gave up 4 bases and J gave up 0 bases, with 10 bases separating them. CDR3 bases: TGTGCCAGCAGTTTGTATGAGAGCTCCTACGAGCAGTACTTC. It encodes CASSLYESSYEQYF.

This clonotype was found a few times. The chain carries TRBV12-3 or TRBV12-4 and TRBJ2-1, with 10 positions matching TRBD2. With 5 bases clipped from V and 5 bases from J, the junction kept 9 bases outside the gene matches. The length of the CDR3 is 16 residues. Written as DNA, the CDR3 is TGTGCCAGCAGTATCACGGGACTAGCGCCCCACAATGAGCAGTTCTTC. It encodes CASSITGLAPHNEQFF.

The chain links TRBV7-9 to TRBJ2-1; 15 bases are a match to TRBD2. The CDR3 totals 17 residues. V lost 6 bases to trimming and J lost 4 bases; unmatched junction nucleotides: 7. The germline CDR1 and CDR2 sequences are SEHNR and FQNEAQ (reference sequence). The DNA for the CDR3 is TGTGCCAGCAGACACGGACTAGCGGGAGGGAGATACAATGAGCAGTTCTTC. This gives the protein CASRHGLAGGRYNEQFF.

V usage is TRBV7-8 and J usage is TRBJ1-2; maybe TRBD1 (6 bases). The germline CDR1 and CDR2 sequences are SGHVS and FQNEAQ. V lost 1 base and J lost 7, with 13 bases in between. This CDR3 has 14 residues. The CDR3 DNA sequence: TGTGCCAGCAGCTTAGACGGCAGGGGCGGTGGCTACACCTTC. Encoded protein: CASSLDGRGGGYTF.

This clonotype was counted a few times. This chain uses TRBV4-1 with TRBJ1-3; TRBD1 matches at 7 bases. CDR1 and CDR2 (germline): MGHRA, YSYEKL. V shed 6 bases and J 0 bases; nucleotides not matched to a gene: 8. This CDR3 region has 16 residues. In nucleotides, the CDR3 is TGCGCCAGCAGAGGACAGGTGATTAGCTCTGGAAACACCATATATTTT. Translating gives CASRGQVISSGNTIYF.

There are a few counts of this clonotype. This sequence joins TRBV4-2 and TRBJ1-2, with a tentative D call TRBD1 (6 bases). CDR3 length: 14 amino acids. The germline gives CDR1 LGHNA, CDR2 YNFKEQ. V was clipped by 4 bases and J by 2 bases, with 11 bases between them. CDR3 loop: CASSPKDRNYGYTF. The CDR3 bases are TGTGCCAGCAGCCCCAAAGACAGGAACTATGGCTACACCTTC.

This clonotype has a count of ten or more. The chain combines TRBV29-1 with TRBJ2-1, with 10 bases matching TRBD2. Germline V gene sequence: CDR1 SQVTM, CDR2 ANQGSEA. The trim removed 4 bases at V and 15 bases at J, leaving 12 bases unmatched. The length of the CDR3 is 13 residues. CDR3 sequence reads: CSVALRLAGDLFF. The CDR3 bases are TGCAGCGTTGCCCTCCGCCTAGCGGGAGATCTGTTCTTC.

The gene calls are TRBV29-1 and TRBJ1-2; D perhaps matches TRBD1 (6 bases). Germline V gene data show CDR1 as SQVTM and CDR2 as ANQGSEA. The CDR3 is 15 amino acids. V lost 3 bases and J lost 8, with 22 bases in between. The CDR3 reads CSVEAPPTGSGGYTF. As DNA, the CDR3 is TGCAGCGTTGAGGCCCCACCAACAGGGTCGGGCGGCTACACCTTC.